The clone carrying this T cell receptor (beta chain) was detected only a few times. Antigen: not known. TCRdb analysed the reads with MiXCR anew, one entry per CDR3 protein. In the table there are roughly 65,000 distinct CDR3 sequences, nearly 50% of which are singletons. The data are from a study of type 1 regulatory T cells. Across the whole study: T-allo10 is a Tr1-enriched, alloantigen-specific CD4 T cell product made in vitro. Study observations and caveats: Compared with non-type 1 regulatory T cells, type 1 regulatory T cells showed a more restricted TCR repertoire.

CDR1 is SGHTA and CDR2 is FQGNSA in the germline V gene. V was pared by 2 bases and J by 0 bases, with 2 bases of the junction left unmatched. The CDR3 loop spans 15 amino acids. Sequencing was done on a sample of cultured non-Tr1 T cells, either the whole culture or a sorted T cell fraction (not recorded which). The receptor's source is a human donor in good health. This chain links TRBV7-2 with TRBJ1-1; 8 bases agree with TRBD1. The CDR3 reads CASSLTGQVNTEAFF. In nucleotides, the CDR3 is TGTGCCAGCAGCTTAACGGGACAGGTGAACACTGAAGCTTTCTTT.